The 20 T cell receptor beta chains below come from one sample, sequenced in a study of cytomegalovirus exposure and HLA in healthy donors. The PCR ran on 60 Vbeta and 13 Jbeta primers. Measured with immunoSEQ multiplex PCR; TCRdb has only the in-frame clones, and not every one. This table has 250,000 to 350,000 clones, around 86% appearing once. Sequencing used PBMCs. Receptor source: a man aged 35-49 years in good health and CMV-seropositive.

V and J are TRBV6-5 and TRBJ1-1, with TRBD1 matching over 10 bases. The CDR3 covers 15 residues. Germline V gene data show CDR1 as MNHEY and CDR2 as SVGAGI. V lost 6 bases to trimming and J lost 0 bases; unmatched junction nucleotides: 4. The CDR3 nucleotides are TGTGCCAGCAGCCGGGACAGGGGAATGAACACTGAAGCTTTCTTT. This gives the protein CASSRDRGMNTEAFF.

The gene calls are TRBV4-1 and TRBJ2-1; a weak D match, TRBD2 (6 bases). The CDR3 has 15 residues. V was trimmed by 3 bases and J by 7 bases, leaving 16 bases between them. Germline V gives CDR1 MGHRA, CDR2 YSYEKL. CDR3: CASSHSREGRNEQFF. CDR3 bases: TGCGCCAGCAGCCACTCGCGGGAAGGGAGGAATGAGCAGTTCTTC.

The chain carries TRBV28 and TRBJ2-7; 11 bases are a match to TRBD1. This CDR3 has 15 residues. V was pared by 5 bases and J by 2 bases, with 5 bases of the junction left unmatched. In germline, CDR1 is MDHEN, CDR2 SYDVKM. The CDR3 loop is CASSPGGQGAYEQYF. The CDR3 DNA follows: TGTGCCAGCAGTCCGGGGGGACAGGGGGCCTACGAGCAGTACTTC. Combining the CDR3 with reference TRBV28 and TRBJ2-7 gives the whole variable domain DVKVTQSSRYLVKRTGEKVFLECVQDMDHENMFWYRQDPGLGLRLIYFSYDVKMKEKGDIPEGYSVSREKKERFSLILESASTNQTSMYLCASSPGGQGAYEQYFGPGTRLTVT.

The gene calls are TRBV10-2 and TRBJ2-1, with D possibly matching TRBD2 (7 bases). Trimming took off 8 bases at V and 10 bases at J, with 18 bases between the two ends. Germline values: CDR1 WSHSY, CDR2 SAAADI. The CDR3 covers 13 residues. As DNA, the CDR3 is TGCGCCAGCCGGCTAGCGAGGGGGGGAGAGCAGTTCTTC. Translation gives CASRLARGGEQFF.

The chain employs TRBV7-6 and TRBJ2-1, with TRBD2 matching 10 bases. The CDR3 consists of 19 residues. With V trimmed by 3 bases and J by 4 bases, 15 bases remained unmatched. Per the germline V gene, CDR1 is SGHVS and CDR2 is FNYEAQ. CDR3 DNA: TGTGCCAGCAGCTTTGAAGTCAGACCGTTAGCGGGAGGTTACAATGAGCAGTTCTTC. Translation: CASSFEVRPLAGGYNEQFF.

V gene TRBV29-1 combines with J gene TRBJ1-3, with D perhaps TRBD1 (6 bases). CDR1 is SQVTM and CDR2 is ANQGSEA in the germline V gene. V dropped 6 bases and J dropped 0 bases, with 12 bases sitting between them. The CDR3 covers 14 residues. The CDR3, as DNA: TGCAGCGTCGTTGGACAGAGCTCTGGAAACACCATATATTTT. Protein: CSVVGQSSGNTIYF.

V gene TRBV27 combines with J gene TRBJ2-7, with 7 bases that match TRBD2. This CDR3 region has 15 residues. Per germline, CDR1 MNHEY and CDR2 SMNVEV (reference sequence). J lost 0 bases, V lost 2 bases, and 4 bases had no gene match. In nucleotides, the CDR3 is TGTGCCAGCAGTTTAGCGGGACTACCCTCCTACGAGCAGTACTTC. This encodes CASSLAGLPSYEQYF.

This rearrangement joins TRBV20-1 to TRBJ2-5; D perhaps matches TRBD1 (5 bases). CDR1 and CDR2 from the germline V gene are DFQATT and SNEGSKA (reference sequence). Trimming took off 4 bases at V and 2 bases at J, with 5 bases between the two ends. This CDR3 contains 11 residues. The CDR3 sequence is CSANRQETQYF. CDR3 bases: TGCAGTGCTAACAGGCAAGAGACCCAGTACTTC.

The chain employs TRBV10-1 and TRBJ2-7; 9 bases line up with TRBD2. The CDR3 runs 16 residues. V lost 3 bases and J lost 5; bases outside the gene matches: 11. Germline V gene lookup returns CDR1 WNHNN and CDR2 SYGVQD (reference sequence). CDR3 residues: CASSDASGRLNNEQYF. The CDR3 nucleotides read TGCGCCAGCAGTGATGCGAGCGGGAGGCTGAACAACGAGCAGTACTTC.

The CDR3 sequence: CSVEGGITGDLAGGPYSYNEQFF. In nucleotides, the CDR3 is TGCAGCGTTGAAGGAGGGATTACGGGGGACCTAGCGGGAGGGCCCTACTCCTACAATGAGCAGTTCTTC. The chain uses TRBV29-1 and TRBJ2-1; 12 bases line up with TRBD2. Germline V gives CDR1 SQVTM, CDR2 ANQGSEA. The CDR3 extends over 23 amino acids. V lost 1 base, J lost 0 bases, and 22 bases stayed unmatched.

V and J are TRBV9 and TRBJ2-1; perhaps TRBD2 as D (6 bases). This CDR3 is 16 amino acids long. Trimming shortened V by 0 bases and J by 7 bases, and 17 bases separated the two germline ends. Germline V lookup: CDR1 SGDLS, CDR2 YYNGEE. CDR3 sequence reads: CASSVDNPGVGNEQFF. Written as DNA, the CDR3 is TGTGCCAGCAGCGTAGATAATCCGGGAGTAGGTAATGAGCAGTTCTTC.

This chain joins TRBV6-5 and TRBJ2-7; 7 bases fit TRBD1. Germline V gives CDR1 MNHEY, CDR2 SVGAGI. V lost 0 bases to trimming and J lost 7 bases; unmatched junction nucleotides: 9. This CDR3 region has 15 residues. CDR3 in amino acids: CASSYSRQGMGEQYF. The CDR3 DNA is TGTGCCAGCAGTTACTCGAGACAGGGTATGGGGGAGCAGTACTTC.

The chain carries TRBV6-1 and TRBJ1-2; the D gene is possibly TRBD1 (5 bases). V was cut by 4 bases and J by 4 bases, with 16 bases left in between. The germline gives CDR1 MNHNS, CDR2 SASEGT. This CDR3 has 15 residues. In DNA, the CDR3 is TGTGCCAGCAGTGGGTTGACGCGGGGGGTCTATGGCTACACCTTC. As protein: CASSGLTRGVYGYTF.

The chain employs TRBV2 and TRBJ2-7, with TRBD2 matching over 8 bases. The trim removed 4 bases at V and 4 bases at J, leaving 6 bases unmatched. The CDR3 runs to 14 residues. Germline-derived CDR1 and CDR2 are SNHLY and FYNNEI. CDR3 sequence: CASSVGLVQYEQYF. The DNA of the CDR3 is TGTGCCAGCAGTGTGGGACTAGTCCAATACGAGCAGTACTTC.

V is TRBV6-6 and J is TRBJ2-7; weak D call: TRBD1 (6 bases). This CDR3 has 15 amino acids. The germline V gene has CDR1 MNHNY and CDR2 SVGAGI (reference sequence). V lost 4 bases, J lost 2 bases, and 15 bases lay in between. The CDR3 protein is CASSFRDKPPYEQYF. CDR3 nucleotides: TGTGCCAGCAGTTTCCGGGACAAACCCCCCTACGAGCAGTACTTC.

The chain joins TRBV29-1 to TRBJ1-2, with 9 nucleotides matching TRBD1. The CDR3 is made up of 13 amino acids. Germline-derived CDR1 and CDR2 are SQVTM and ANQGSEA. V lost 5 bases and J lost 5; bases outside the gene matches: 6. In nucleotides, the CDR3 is TGCAGCGTTAGAACAGGGGGCGATTATGGCTACACCTTC. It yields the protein CSVRTGGDYGYTF.

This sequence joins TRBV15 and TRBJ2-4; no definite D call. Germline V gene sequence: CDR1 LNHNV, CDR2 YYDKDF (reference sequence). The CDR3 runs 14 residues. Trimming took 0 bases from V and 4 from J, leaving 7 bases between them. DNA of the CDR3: TGTGCCACCAGCAGAGATAACGGTAAAAACATTCAGTACTTC. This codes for CATSRDNGKNIQYF.

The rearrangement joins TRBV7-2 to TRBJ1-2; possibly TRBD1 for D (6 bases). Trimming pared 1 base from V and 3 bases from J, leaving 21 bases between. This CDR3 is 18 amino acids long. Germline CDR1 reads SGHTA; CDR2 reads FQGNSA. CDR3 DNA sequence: TGTGCCAGCAGCTTAGTCCACTCAATCCGGGACATCCACTATGGCTACACCTTC. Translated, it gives CASSLVHSIRDIHYGYTF.

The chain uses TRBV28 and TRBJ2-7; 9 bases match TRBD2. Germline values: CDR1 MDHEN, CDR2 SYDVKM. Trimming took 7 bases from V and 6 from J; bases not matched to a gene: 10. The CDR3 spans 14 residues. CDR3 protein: CASTTGLAPSEQYF. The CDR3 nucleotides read TGTGCCAGCACCACTGGACTAGCGCCCTCCGAGCAGTACTTC.

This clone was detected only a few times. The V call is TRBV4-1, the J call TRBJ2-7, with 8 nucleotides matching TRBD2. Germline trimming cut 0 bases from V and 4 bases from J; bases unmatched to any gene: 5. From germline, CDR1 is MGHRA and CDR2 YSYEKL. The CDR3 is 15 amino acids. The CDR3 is CASSQDAGGGYEQYF. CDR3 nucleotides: TGCGCCAGCAGCCAAGATGCGGGAGGAGGGTACGAGCAGTACTTC.